Each of the 27 T cell receptor beta chains below was sequenced from the same sample in a study of T cells after yellow fever vaccination. Using its own MiXCR run on the 5' RACE reads, TCRdb lists one record per CDR3 protein. This table holds 200,000 to 300,000 distinct CDR3 sequences, 5.5% to 8.5% found once. Here the sequenced sample was CD4+ T cells sorted from PBMCs, taken on the day of the yellow fever booster vaccination. Every receptor here comes from a man in his thirties or forties who received the YFV17D yellow fever vaccine.

The V call is TRBV19, the J call TRBJ2-1; D may correspond to TRBD1 or TRBD2 (5 bases each). This CDR3 contains 15 residues. With 9 bases removed from V and 7 bases from J, the gap between germline ends came to 22 bases. CDR1 is LNHDA and CDR2 is SQIVND in the germline V gene (reference sequence). The CDR3 spells CASSPLRRSGNEQFF. DNA of the CDR3: TGTGCCAGCAGCCCCCTTCGGAGGTCAGGGAATGAGCAGTTCTTC.

This clonotype was seen repeatedly, ten times or more. The chain couples TRBV12-3 or TRBV12-4 to TRBJ2-7; D is unresolved. There are 12 residues in the CDR3. V was clipped by 4 bases and J by 3 bases, with 7 bases between them. CDR3 DNA: TGTGCCAGCAGTTCCAATTTCTACGAGCAGTACTTC. Translation gives CASSSNFYEQYF.

This clonotype turned up a few times. The chain carries TRBV18 and TRBJ2-4, with a possible D match to TRBD1 (5 bases). The germline CDR1 and CDR2 sequences are KGHSH and LQKENI. CDR3 length equals 15 residues. The V end lost 6 bases, the J end lost 1 base, and 13 bases lay between the germline ends. This chain's CDR3 is CASSLSDTAKNIQYF. The CDR3, as DNA: TGTGCCAGCTCCCTCTCGGACACGGCCAAAAACATTCAGTACTTC.

This clonotype was seen repeatedly, ten times or more. The chain carries TRBV3-1 and TRBJ2-7; D ambiguous. This CDR3 is built from 13 residues. V was pared by 4 bases and J by 4 bases, with 11 bases between. Germline V CDR1 and CDR2: LGHDT, YNNKEL (reference sequence). DNA for the CDR3: TGTGCCAGCAGCCGCGGCACGGGTTACGAGCAGTACTTC. It specifies CASSRGTGYEQYF.

The chain couples TRBV5-4 to TRBJ1-3; D unresolved. Germline CDR1 SGHNT, CDR2 YYREEE (reference sequence). The CDR3 covers 16 residues. Trimming cost V 0 bases and J 0 bases, with 10 bases left between them. Here the CDR3 reads CASSLVAGGSGNTIYF. In DNA form, the CDR3 reads TGTGCCAGCAGCTTGGTAGCAGGCGGCTCTGGAAACACCATATATTTT.

This clonotype was seen a few times. The V call is TRBV20-1, the J call TRBJ2-7; TRBD2 matches at 9 bases. Germline V CDR1 and CDR2: DFQATT, SNEGSKA (reference sequence). V was clipped by 6 bases and J by 6 bases; unmatched bases: 12. This CDR3 region has 14 residues. The CDR3 nucleotides read TGCAGTGCCTCCCCCGGGACTAGCCGATCCGAGCAGTACTTC. Translation: CSASPGTSRSEQYF.

This chain uses TRBV5-1 with TRBJ2-7; the match to TRBD2 covers 9 bases. Germline V gene lookup returns CDR1 SGHRS and CDR2 YFSETQ. Trimming at V came to 0 bases and at J to 0 bases, leaving 4 bases not matched to a gene. The CDR3 is 16 amino acids. In DNA, the CDR3 is TGCGCCAGCAGCTTGGGACTAGCGGAGCCCTCCTACGAGCAGTACTTC. It encodes CASSLGLAEPSYEQYF.

This clonotype occurred many times. The rearrangement joins TRBV20-1 to TRBJ2-7; 15 positions agree with TRBD2. Germline values: CDR1 DFQATT, CDR2 SNEGSKA (reference sequence). V lost 0 bases, J lost 4 bases, and 4 bases stayed unmatched. The CDR3 runs to 16 residues. CDR3 in amino acids: CSARERGLAGGYEQYF. The CDR3 DNA sequence: TGCAGTGCTAGAGAAAGGGGACTAGCGGGAGGTTACGAGCAGTACTTC.

The chain employs TRBV6-2 or TRBV6-3 and TRBJ2-7; 8 nucleotides line up with TRBD1. This CDR3 is 12 amino acids long. Germline V gene lookup returns CDR1 MNHEY and CDR2 SVGEGT. V was clipped by 10 bases and J by 3 bases; unmatched bases: 5. The CDR3 sequence is CATKTGDYEQYF. CDR3 nucleotide sequence: TGTGCCACCAAGACAGGGGACTACGAGCAGTACTTC.

This clonotype was seen only a few times. This sequence joins TRBV11-2 and TRBJ2-2, with 10 bases matching TRBD2. The CDR3 has 15 amino acids. Per germline, CDR1 SGHAT and CDR2 FQNNGV. With 7 bases clipped from V and 6 bases from J, the junction kept 8 bases outside the gene matches. The CDR3 sequence: CASNPLAGDSGELFF. In DNA form, the CDR3 reads TGTGCCAGCAACCCTCTAGCGGGAGACTCCGGGGAGCTGTTTTTT.

About this clonotype itself: The junction departs from germline at one end; a sequencing error may be responsible. The chain recombines TRBV12-3 or TRBV12-4 with TRBJ2-5; D unclear. The CDR3 covers 14 residues. CDR3 nucleotide sequence: TGTGCCAGCAGTTTAAACAGCCACCATGAGACCCAGTACTTC. Translating gives CASSLNSHHETQYF.

This clonotype has at least ten counts. The gene calls are TRBV12-3 or TRBV12-4 and TRBJ2-3; no reliable D call. Trimming left V 3 bases short and J 8 bases short, with 12 bases between. The CDR3 consists of 13 residues. The CDR3 spells CASSFEAAATQYF. CDR3 nucleotides: TGTGCCAGCAGTTTTGAGGCGGCCGCTACGCAGTATTTT.

Only a few counts were recorded for this clonotype. The J gene is TRBJ2-2, the V gene TRBV9, with 7 bases identical to TRBD1. The CDR3 runs to 16 residues. Germline values: CDR1 SGDLS, CDR2 YYNGEE. Trimming at V came to 5 bases and at J to 0 bases, leaving 7 bases not matched to a gene. The CDR3 sequence: CASRKTGTANTGELFF. CDR3 coding DNA: TGTGCCAGCAGGAAAACCGGGACAGCGAACACCGGGGAGCTGTTTTTT.

The gene calls are TRBV6-2 or TRBV6-3 and TRBJ2-1, with a tentative D call TRBD1 (6 bases). This CDR3 has 15 residues. Germline-derived CDR1 and CDR2 are MNHEY and SVGEGT. V gave up 2 bases and J gave up 5 bases, with 13 bases separating them. The CDR3 sequence is CASSYETGYNNEQFF. CDR3 sequence (DNA): TGTGCCAGCAGTTACGAGACAGGATACAACAATGAGCAGTTCTTC.

This clonotype has only a few counts. This rearrangement joins TRBV10-3 to TRBJ1-5, with D unresolved. Trimming took off 4 bases at V and 2 bases at J, with 12 bases between the two ends. Germline CDR1 is ENHRY and CDR2 is SYGVKD. The CDR3 covers 15 residues. CDR3 loop: CAISAAPGGNQPQHF. The CDR3 DNA is TGTGCCATCAGTGCAGCTCCCGGAGGCAATCAGCCCCAGCATTTT.

The sample holds many counts of this clonotype. The genes are TRBV20-1 and TRBJ1-2; D uncertain. V was shortened by 6 bases and J by 8 bases, with 16 bases between the two germline ends. From germline, CDR1 is DFQATT and CDR2 SNEGSKA (reference sequence). The CDR3 covers 12 residues. The CDR3: CSANHVAGGYTF. The CDR3 nucleotides read TGCAGTGCAAATCACGTAGCCGGGGGCTACACCTTC.

This clonotype was seen only a few times. This sequence joins TRBV6-6 and TRBJ1-5; no firm D call. V shed 6 bases and J shed 6 bases, with 12 bases lying between them. CDR3 length: 13 amino acids. In germline, CDR1 is MNHNY, CDR2 SVGAGI (reference sequence). The CDR3 loop is CASRREGIQPQHF. CDR3 coding DNA: TGTGCCAGCAGGCGGGAGGGTATTCAGCCCCAGCATTTT.

This clonotype came up many times. The J gene is TRBJ1-1, the V gene TRBV5-1; no clear D gene. CDR1 is SGHRS, CDR2 YFSETQ, per germline. This CDR3 contains 14 residues. V lost 4 bases, J lost 7 bases, and 17 bases lay in between. The CDR3 bases are TGCGCCAGCAGCCCCATAGCGGGGTCGGGTGAAGCTTTCTTT. Translation gives CASSPIAGSGEAFF. Full variable domain (outside the CDR3, taken from reference TRBV5-1 and TRBJ1-1): KAGVTQTPRYLIKTRGQQVTLSCSPISGHRSVSWYQQTPGQGLQFLFEYFSETQRNKGNFPGRFSGRQFSNSRSEMNVSTLELGDSALYLCASSPIAGSGEAFFGQGTRLTVV.

The table lists this clonotype with a few counts. The V and J genes are TRBV6-5 and TRBJ2-1, with 9 bases matching TRBD2. Looked up from germline, CDR1 is MNHEY and CDR2 is SVGAGI. With 0 bases clipped from V and 7 bases from J, the junction kept 4 bases outside the gene matches. This CDR3 has 15 residues. CDR3 loop: CASSYSGTSRNEQFF. In DNA form, the CDR3 reads TGTGCCAGCAGTTACTCGGGGACTAGCCGGAATGAGCAGTTCTTC.

The V gene is TRBV6-5, the J gene TRBJ1-1, with a tentative D call TRBD1 (5 bases). V was cut by 4 bases and J by 1 base, with 7 bases left in between. Germline assignment: CDR1 MNHEY and CDR2 SVGAGI. The CDR3 runs 13 residues. This chain's CDR3 is CASSSTGNTEAFF. CDR3 in DNA: TGTGCCAGCAGTTCCACAGGGAACACTGAAGCTTTCTTT.

This clonotype has more than one count but fewer than ten. The rearrangement joins TRBV19 to TRBJ2-1; D not certain. The V end was cut by 5 bases, the J end by 4 bases, with 6 bases between. Germline V CDR1 and CDR2: LNHDA, SQIVND (reference sequence). This CDR3 has 12 residues. CDR3 DNA: TGTGCCAGTAGTCCCCGTTACAATGAGCAGTTCTTC. This encodes CASSPRYNEQFF.

This clonotype was counted at least ten times. This rearrangement joins TRBV5-1 to TRBJ2-3; D is possibly TRBD2 (6 bases). The CDR3 loop spans 15 amino acids. Trimming took 7 bases from V and 6 from J, leaving 21 bases between them. Germline CDR1 SGHRS, CDR2 YFSETQ. The CDR3 sequence: CASASAGSRYDTQYF. CDR3 coding DNA: TGCGCCAGCGCATCGGCGGGGTCCCGGTATGATACGCAGTATTTT.

This clonotype was observed many times. The chain couples TRBV11-2 to TRBJ2-5; the match to TRBD2 covers 9 bases. The CDR3 sequence is 17 residues long. Per the germline V gene, CDR1 is SGHAT and CDR2 is FQNNGV. V was clipped by 5 bases and J by 5 bases; unmatched bases: 15. The CDR3 reads CASSPGALSGRGETQYF. CDR3 DNA: TGTGCCAGCAGCCCTGGCGCCCTTAGCGGGAGAGGGGAGACCCAGTACTTC.

Ten or more counts support this clonotype. This chain joins TRBV9 and TRBJ2-2; D unresolved. Trimming removed 3 bases at V and 6 bases at J, with 3 bases between. This CDR3 contains 11 residues. From germline, CDR1 is SGDLS and CDR2 YYNGEE. CDR3 sequence reads: CASSGAGELFF. CDR3 sequence (DNA): TGTGCCAGCAGCGGCGCCGGGGAGCTGTTTTTT.

This clonotype was counted ten times or more. CDR3 sequence reads: CASSPAGGPGETQYF. For the CDR3, the DNA is TGCGCCAGCAGCCCAGCGGGAGGGCCGGGAGAGACCCAGTACTTC. J is TRBJ2-5 and V is TRBV5-1; 10 bases are a match to TRBD2. The CDR3 totals 15 residues. Germline assignment: CDR1 SGHRS and CDR2 YFSETQ. Trimming removed 4 bases from V and 4 bases from J; junction bases left unmatched: 7.

This clonotype has a count of ten or more. This chain uses TRBV20-1 with TRBJ2-7; TRBD2 aligns across 11 bases. Germline loops: CDR1 DFQATT, CDR2 SNEGSKA (reference sequence). The junction had 1 base not matched to a gene; V was cut back by 1 base and J by 2 bases. The CDR3 is 14 residues long. The CDR3 spells CSARGLAGPYEQYF. The CDR3 region has the DNA TGCAGTGCTAGAGGACTAGCGGGACCCTACGAGCAGTACTTC.

This chain uses TRBV20-1 with TRBJ2-7; D is unclear. V was trimmed by 2 bases and J by 6 bases, leaving 17 bases between them. The CDR3 consists of 14 residues. Germline CDR1 is DFQATT and CDR2 is SNEGSKA (reference sequence). The CDR3 region has the DNA TGCAGTGCTAGAACGGCGACTCAAAGAGGCGAGCAGTACTTC. Translation: CSARTATQRGEQYF.